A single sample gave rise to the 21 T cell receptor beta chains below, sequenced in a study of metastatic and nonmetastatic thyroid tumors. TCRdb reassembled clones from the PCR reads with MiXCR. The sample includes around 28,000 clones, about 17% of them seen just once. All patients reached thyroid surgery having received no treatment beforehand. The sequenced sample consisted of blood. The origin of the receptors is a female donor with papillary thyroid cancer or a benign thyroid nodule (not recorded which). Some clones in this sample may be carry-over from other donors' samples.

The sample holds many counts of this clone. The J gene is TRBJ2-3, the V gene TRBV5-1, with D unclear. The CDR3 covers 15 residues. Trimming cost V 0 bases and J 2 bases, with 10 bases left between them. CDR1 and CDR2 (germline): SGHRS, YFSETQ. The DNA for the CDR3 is TGCGCCAGCAGCTTGGAAGGCAGTTACACAGATACGCAGTATTTT. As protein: CASSLEGSYTDTQYF.

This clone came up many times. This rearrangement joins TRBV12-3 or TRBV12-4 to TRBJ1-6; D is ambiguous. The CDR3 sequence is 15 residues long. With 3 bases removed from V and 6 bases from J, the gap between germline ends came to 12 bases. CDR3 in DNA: TGTGCCAGCAGTTTTGGAGGCAGAAGTAATTCACCCCTCCACTTT. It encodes CASSFGGRSNSPLHF.

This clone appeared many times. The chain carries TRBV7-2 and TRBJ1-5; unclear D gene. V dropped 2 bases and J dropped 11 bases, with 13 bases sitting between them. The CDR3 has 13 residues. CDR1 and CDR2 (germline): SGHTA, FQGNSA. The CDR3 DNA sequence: TGTGCCAGCAGCTTACTCTCCACCGGGTCCCAGCATTTT. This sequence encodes CASSLLSTGSQHF.

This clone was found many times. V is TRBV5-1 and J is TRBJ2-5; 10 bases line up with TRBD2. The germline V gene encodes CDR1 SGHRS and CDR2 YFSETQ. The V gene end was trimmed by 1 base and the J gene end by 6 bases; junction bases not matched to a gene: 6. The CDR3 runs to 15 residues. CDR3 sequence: CASSLSGGAEKTQYF. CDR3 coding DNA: TGCGCCAGCAGCTTGAGCGGGGGGGCCGAAAAGACCCAGTACTTC.

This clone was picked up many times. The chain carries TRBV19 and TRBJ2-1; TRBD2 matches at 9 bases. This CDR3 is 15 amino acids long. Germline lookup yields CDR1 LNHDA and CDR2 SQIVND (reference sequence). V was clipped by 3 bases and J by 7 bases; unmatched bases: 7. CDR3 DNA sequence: TGTGCCAGTAGTATTGAGGCTAGCGGGATGAATGAGCAGTTCTTC. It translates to CASSIEASGMNEQFF.

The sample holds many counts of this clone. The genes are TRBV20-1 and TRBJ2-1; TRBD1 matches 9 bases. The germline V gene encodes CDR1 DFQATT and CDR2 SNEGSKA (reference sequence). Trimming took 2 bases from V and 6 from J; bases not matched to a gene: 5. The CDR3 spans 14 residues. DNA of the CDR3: TGCAGTGCTAGAACCGGGACAGGGAGCAATGAGCAGTTCTTC. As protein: CSARTGTGSNEQFF.

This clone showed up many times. CDR3 in DNA: TGTGCCAGCAGTGTAGTAGGGAGTGGCAATGAGCAGTTCTTC. Protein: CASSVVGSGNEQFF. The chain links TRBV2 to TRBJ2-1; possibly TRBD2 for D (5 bases). The CDR3 totals 14 residues. Trimming left V 4 bases short and J 6 bases short, with 13 bases between. CDR1 is SNHLY, CDR2 FYNNEI, per germline. The variable domain in full, completed from reference TRBV2 and TRBJ2-1, reads EPEVTQTPSHQVTQMGQEVILRCVPISNHLYFYWYRQILGQKVEFLVSFYNNEISEKSEIFDDQFSVERPDGSNFTLKIRSTKLEDSAMYFCASSVVGSGNEQFFGPGTRLTVL.

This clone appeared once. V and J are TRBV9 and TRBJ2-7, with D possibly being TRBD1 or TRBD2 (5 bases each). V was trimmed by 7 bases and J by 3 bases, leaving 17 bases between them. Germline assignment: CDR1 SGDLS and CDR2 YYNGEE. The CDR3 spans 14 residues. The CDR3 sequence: CASGSRDLFYEQYF. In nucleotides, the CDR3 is TGTGCCAGCGGCTCCCGGGACCTTTTCTACGAGCAGTACTTC.

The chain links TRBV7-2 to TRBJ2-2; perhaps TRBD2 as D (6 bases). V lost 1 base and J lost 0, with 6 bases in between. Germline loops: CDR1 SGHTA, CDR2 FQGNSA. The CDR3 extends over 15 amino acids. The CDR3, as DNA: TGTGCCAGCAGCTTAGTAGCGGCGAACACCGGGGAGCTGTTTTTT. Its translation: CASSLVAANTGELFF.

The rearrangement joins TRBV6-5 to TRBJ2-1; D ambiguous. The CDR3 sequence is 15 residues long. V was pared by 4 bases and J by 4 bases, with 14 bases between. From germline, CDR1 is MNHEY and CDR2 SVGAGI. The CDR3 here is CASSSSPPNYNEQFF. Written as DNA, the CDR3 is TGTGCCAGCAGTTCGAGTCCGCCTAATTACAATGAGCAGTTCTTC.

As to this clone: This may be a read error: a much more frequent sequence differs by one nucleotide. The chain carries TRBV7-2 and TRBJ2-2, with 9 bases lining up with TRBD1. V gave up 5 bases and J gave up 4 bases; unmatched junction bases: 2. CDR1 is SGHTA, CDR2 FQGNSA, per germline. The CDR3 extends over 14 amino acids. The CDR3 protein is CASSKQGATGELFF. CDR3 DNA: TGTGCCAGCAGCAAACAGGGGGCCACCGGGGAGCTGTTTTTT.

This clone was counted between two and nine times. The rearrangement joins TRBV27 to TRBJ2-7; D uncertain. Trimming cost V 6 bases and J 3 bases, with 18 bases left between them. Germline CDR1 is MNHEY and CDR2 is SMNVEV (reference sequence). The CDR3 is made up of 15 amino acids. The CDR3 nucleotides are TGTGCCAGCAGGGAAATAAGAATGGGTTACTACGAGCAGTACTTC. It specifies CASREIRMGYYEQYF.

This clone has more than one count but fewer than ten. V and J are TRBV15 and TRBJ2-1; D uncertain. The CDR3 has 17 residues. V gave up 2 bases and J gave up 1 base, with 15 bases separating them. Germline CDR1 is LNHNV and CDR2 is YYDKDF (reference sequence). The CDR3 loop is CATSRYRTAKSYNEQFF. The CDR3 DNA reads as TGTGCCACCAGCAGATACCGGACCGCAAAATCCTACAATGAGCAGTTCTTC.

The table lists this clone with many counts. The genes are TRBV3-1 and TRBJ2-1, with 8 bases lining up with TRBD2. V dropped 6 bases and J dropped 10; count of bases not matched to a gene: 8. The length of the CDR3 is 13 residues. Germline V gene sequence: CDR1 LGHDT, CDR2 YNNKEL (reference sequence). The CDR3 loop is CASSYSGTQEQFF. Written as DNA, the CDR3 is TGTGCCAGCAGTTATAGCGGGACCCAAGAGCAGTTCTTC.

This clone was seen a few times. The CDR3 sequence is CATSVIPGQDVEKLFF. For the CDR3, the DNA is TGTGCCACCTCAGTGATACCGGGACAAGACGTAGAAAAACTGTTTTTT. V gene TRBV6-1 combines with J gene TRBJ1-4, with D tentatively TRBD1 (6 bases). Per the germline V gene, CDR1 is MNHNS and CDR2 is SASEGT. CDR3 length: 16 amino acids. V was pared by 10 bases and J by 8 bases, with 26 bases between.

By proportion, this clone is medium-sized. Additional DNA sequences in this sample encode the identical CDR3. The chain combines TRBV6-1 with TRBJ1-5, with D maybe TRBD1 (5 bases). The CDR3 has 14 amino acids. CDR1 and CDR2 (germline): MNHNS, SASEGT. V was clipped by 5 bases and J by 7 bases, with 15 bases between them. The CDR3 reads CASSWSREGQPQHF. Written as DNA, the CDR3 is TGTGCCAGCAGTTGGAGCAGGGAAGGACAGCCCCAGCATTTT.

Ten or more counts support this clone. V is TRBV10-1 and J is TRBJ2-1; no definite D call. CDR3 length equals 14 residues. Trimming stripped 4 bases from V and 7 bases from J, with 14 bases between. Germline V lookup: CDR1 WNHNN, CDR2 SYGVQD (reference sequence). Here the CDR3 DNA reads TGCGCCAGCAGTGCCGAGAGAAGGGATAATGAGCAGTTCTTC. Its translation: CASSAERRDNEQFF.

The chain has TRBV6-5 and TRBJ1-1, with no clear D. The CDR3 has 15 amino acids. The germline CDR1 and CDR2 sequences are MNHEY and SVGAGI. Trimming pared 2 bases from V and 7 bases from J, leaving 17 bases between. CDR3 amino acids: CASSYRTTVYNEAFF. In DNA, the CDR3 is TGTGCCAGCAGTTACCGGACTACAGTGTACAATGAAGCTTTCTTT.

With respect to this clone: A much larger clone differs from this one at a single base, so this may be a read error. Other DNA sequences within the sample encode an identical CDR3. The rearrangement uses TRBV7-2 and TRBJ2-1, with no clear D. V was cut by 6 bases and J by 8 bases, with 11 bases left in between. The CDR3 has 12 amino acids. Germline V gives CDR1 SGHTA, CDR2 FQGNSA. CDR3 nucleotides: TGTGCCAGCAGTTCAATCTTCGATGAGCAGTTCTTC. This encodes CASSSIFDEQFF.

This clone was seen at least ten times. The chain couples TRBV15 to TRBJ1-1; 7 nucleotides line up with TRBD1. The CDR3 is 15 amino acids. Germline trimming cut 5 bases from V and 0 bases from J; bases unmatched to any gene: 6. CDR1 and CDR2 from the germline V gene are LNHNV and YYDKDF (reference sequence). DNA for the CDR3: TGTGCCACCAGCTCCCCGGACAGGATGAACACTGAAGCTTTCTTT. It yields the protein CATSSPDRMNTEAFF.

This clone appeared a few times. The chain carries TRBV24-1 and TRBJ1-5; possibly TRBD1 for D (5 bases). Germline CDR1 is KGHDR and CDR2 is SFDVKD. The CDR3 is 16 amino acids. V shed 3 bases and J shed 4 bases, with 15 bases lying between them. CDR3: CATSDGRTLGNQPQHF. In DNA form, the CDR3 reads TGTGCCACCAGTGATGGCCGGACATTGGGGAATCAGCCCCAGCATTTT.